The 9 T cell receptor beta chains below were found in one sample sequenced in a study of tumor and adjacent non-tumor tissue in lung cancer. The library came from three nested PCR rounds adapted from ARM-PCR protocols. TCRdb re-called the multiplex PCR reads with MiXCR, one entry per CDR3 protein. This table has around 40,000 distinct CDR3 sequences, approximately 57% appearing once. This sample's RNA came from whole unsorted tissue. More than 3 cm separated this lung sample from the edge of the tumor. The sequencing input was distant non-tumor lung tissue. These receptors were obtained from a man aged 50-59 years with non-small cell lung cancer.

This clonotype has only a few counts. The V and J genes are TRBV2 and TRBJ2-3, with D uncertain. This CDR3 spans 11 amino acids. Germline V gene sequence: CDR1 SNHLY, CDR2 FYNNEI. V was pared by 7 bases and J by 6 bases, with 8 bases between. CDR3 region: CASMLQDTQYF. The CDR3 coding sequence is TGTGCCAGCATGCTTCAGGATACGCAGTATTTT. The full variable domain, with the rest looked up from reference TRBV2 and TRBJ2-3, is EPEVTQTPSHQVTQMGQEVILRCVPISNHLYFYWYRQILGQKVEFLVSFYNNEISEKSEIFDDQFSVERPDGSNFTLKIRSTKLEDSAMYFCASMLQDTQYFGPGTRLTVL.

This clonotype was detected ten times or more. This chain joins TRBV28 and TRBJ2-7, with 9 bases fitting TRBD1. The CDR3 is 16 residues long. Germline loops: CDR1 MDHEN, CDR2 SYDVKM. The V gene end was trimmed by 3 bases and the J gene end by 3 bases; junction bases not matched to a gene: 9. CDR3 residues: CASSFASGTGYYEQYF. The CDR3 coding sequence is TGTGCCAGCAGTTTCGCTTCCGGGACAGGGTACTACGAGCAGTACTTC.

Of note for this clonotype: A read error may account for a junction end that differs from germline. Here the CDR3 DNA reads TGTGTCAGCAGTTATTCGACGGAGCCAGATCAGCCCCAGCATTTT. Encoded protein: CVSSYSTEPDQPQHF. V gene TRBV6-5 combines with J gene TRBJ1-5, with D uncertain. This CDR3 has 15 residues. Looked up from germline, CDR1 is MNHEY and CDR2 is SVGAGI.

For this clonotype: An end of the junction differs from the germline gene, which may be a read error. This chain joins TRBV11-1 and TRBJ2-6, with a possible D match to TRBD1 (5 bases). Germline CDR1 SGHAT, CDR2 FQDESV (reference sequence). This CDR3 has 16 residues. CDR3 protein: CANSLSSFSGAKVLTF. The CDR3 coding sequence is TGTGCCAACAGCTTAAGTTCTTTCTCTGGGGCCAAGGTCCTGACTTTC.

The chain uses TRBV29-1 and TRBJ1-1, with 7 bases lining up with TRBD1. The CDR3 is made up of 13 amino acids. The V gene end was trimmed by 3 bases and the J gene end by 4 bases; junction bases not matched to a gene: 5. CDR1 and CDR2 from the germline V gene are SQVTM and ANQGSEA. CDR3 DNA sequence: TGCAGCGTTGACGATTACAGGGGCACTGAAGCTTTCTTT. It yields the protein CSVDDYRGTEAFF. Based on the CDR3 plus reference TRBV29-1 and TRBJ1-1, the full variable domain is SAVISQKPSRDICQRGTSLTIQCQVDSQVTMMFWYRQQPGQSLTLIATANQGSEATYESGFVIDKFPISRPNLTFSTLTVSNMSPEDSSIYLCSVDDYRGTEAFFGQGTRLTVV.

This clonotype showed up just a few times. The rearrangement links TRBV5-1 to TRBJ2-3; 11 nucleotides agree with TRBD2. The CDR3 consists of 20 residues. In germline, CDR1 is SGHRS, CDR2 YFSETQ. Trimming removed 0 bases from V and 3 bases from J; junction bases left unmatched: 15. CDR3 sequence (DNA): TGCGCCAGCAGCTTGGAAGGTAGCGGGAGGGGAAACGGGAAGACAGATACGCAGTATTTT. Its translation: CASSLEGSGRGNGKTDTQYF. The complete variable domain, with remaining parts taken from reference TRBV5-1 and TRBJ2-3, reads KAGVTQTPRYLIKTRGQQVTLSCSPISGHRSVSWYQQTPGQGLQFLFEYFSETQRNKGNFPGRFSGRQFSNSRSEMNVSTLELGDSALYLCASSLEGSGRGNGKTDTQYFGPGTRLTVL.

Comments on this clonotype: At one end, the junction sequence differs from germline, possibly due to a read error. CDR3 nucleotides: TGTGCCAGCAGCCAGAGCGGGGGGACTTACAATGAGGAGTTCTTC. Its translation is CASSQSGGTYNEEFF. This sequence joins TRBV11-1 and TRBJ2-1, with 9 bases matching TRBD2. Germline CDR1 is SGHAT and CDR2 is FQDESV (reference sequence). The CDR3 length is 15 residues.

Turning to this clonotype: A read error may be the cause here, since a much bigger clone is one base away. The V gene is TRBV28, the J gene TRBJ2-1, with D unresolved. The CDR3 has 15 residues. Germline V CDR1 and CDR2: MDHEN, SYDVKM. In DNA, the CDR3 is TGTGACAGCAGTAGGGCTTACAGCTCCTACAATGAGCAGTTCTTC. Amino acid sequence: CDSSRAYSSYNEQFF. The variable domain in full, with the rest retrieved from reference TRBV28 and TRBJ2-1, is DVKVTQSSRYLVKRTGEKVFLECVQDMDHENMFWYRQDPGLGLRLIYFSYDVKMKEKGDIPEGYSVSREKKERFSLILESASTNQTSMYLCDSSRAYSSYNEQFFGPGTRLTVL.

A remark on this clonotype: A read error is likely, as this CDR3 ends without the conserved phenylalanine or tryptophan. The chain links TRBV5-8 to TRBJ1-1, with D hard to call. This CDR3 has 14 amino acids. Germline V gives CDR1 SGHTS, CDR2 YDEGEE. The CDR3 bases are TGTACCAGCAGCTTCAGTCAGGCGGCCACTGAAGCTTTCCTT. Translated, it gives CTSSFSQAATEAFL.